This T cell receptor beta chain was found in a study of CD8+CD57+ T cells in acquired aplastic anemia. Study observations and caveats: Patients and controls were not found to differ significantly in CD8+ Simpson's diversity. Patients and controls turned out to have some 30 CD8+ CDR3 sequences in common.

Per the germline V gene, CDR1 is SSHAT and CDR2 is FNYEAQ (reference sequence). CDR3 length equals 14 residues. CD8+CD57+ cell expansion had been shown by flow cytometry in patients chosen for sequencing. As a group, the patients uniformly had severe acquired aplastic anemia. In this sample, this clonotype turned up a few times. Its matching antigen is unknown. Compared with germline, one end of the junction differs, possibly owing to a read error. TCR beta VDJ and CDR3 were profiled, and genomic DNA was the template. TCRdb ran MiXCR on the reads and lists one entry per CDR3 protein. The data hold hundreds of thousands of distinct CDR3 sequences, with around 33% observed a single time.

Sequenced sample: sorted CD4+, CD8+, or CD8+CD57+ T cells (not recorded which) from PBMCs. The chain employs TRBV7-7 and TRBJ2-1; 7 bases match TRBD1. This receptor was taken from a human donor with aplastic anemia. CDR3 sequence reads: CASSFAGTDNEQFF. Written as DNA, the CDR3 is TGTGCTAGCAGCTTCGCCGGGACAGACAATGAGCAGTTCTTC.